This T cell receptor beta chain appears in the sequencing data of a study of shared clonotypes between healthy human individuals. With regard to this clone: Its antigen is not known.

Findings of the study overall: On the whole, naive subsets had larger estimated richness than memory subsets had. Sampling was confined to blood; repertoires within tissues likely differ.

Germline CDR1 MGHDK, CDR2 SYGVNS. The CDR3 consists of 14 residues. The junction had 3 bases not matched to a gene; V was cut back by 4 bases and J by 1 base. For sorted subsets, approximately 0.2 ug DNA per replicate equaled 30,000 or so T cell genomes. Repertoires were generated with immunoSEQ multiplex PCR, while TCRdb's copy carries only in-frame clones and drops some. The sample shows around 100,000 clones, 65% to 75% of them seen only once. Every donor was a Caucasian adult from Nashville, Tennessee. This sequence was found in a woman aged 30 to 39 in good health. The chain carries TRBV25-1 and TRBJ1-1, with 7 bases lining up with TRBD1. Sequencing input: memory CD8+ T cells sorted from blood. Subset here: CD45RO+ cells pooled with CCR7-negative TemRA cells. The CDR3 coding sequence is TGTGCCAGCAGTGCGGGACAGACGAACACTGAAGCTTTCTTT. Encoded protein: CASSAGQTNTEAFF.